The 16 T cell receptor beta chains presented below share a single source sample, sequenced in a study of cytomegalovirus exposure and HLA in healthy donors. Primers included in the PCR were 60 Vbeta and 13 Jbeta primers. Assay used: immunoSEQ multiplex PCR; TCRdb lists only in-frame clones, some missing. The table shows some 110,000 clones, with approximately 74% occurring only once. The sample consisted of PBMCs. The receptor source for this set is a woman between 50 and 59 years old in good health and CMV-seropositive.

This clone was detected only once. This rearrangement joins TRBV30 to TRBJ2-5, with a tentative D call TRBD1 (5 bases). The DNA matches TRBJ2-7 better at its end, which makes the J call doubtful. There are 14 residues in the CDR3. The germline V gene encodes CDR1 GTSNPN and CDR2 SVGIG (reference sequence). The CDR3 here is CAWSQTAPSYEQYF. The CDR3 nucleotides are TGTGCCTGGAGTCAGACAGCCCCGTCCTACGAGCAGTACTTC.

This chain connects TRBV29-1 to TRBJ1-2; TRBD1 agrees at 9 bases. V lost 6 bases, J lost 3 bases, and 8 bases stayed unmatched. CDR1 is SQVTM and CDR2 is ANQGSEA in the germline V gene. The CDR3 totals 14 residues. CDR3 loop: CSVGTGRGDYGYTF. As DNA, the CDR3 is TGCAGCGTGGGGACAGGGCGGGGCGACTATGGCTACACCTTC.

In its sample, this clone was seen a few times. This rearrangement joins TRBV7-3 to TRBJ2-5, with a tentative D call TRBD2 (5 bases). The CDR3 sequence is 13 residues long. Germline V gene data show CDR1 as SGHTA and CDR2 as FQGTGA. The V and J ends lost 5 bases and 2 bases respectively, with 9 bases between them. CDR3 coding DNA: TGTGCCAGCAGCACGGGATATCAAGAGACCCAGTACTTC. Its protein is CASSTGYQETQYF. Complete variable domain (other parts from reference TRBV7-3 and TRBJ2-5): GAGVSQTPSNKVTEKGKYVELRCDPISGHTALYWYRQSLGQGPEFLIYFQGTGAADDSGLPNDRFFAVRPEGSVSTLKIQRTERGDSAVYLCASSTGYQETQYFGPGTRLLVL.

The chain is built from TRBV10-3 and TRBJ2-7, with 12 bases lining up with TRBD1. CDR3 size: 16 residues. In germline, CDR1 is ENHRY, CDR2 SYGVKD. V trimming: 3 bases; J trimming: 1 base; junction bases outside the gene matches: 4. The CDR3 protein is CAISDQGQGASYEQYF. The DNA for the CDR3 is TGTGCCATCAGTGACCAGGGACAGGGGGCATCCTACGAGCAGTACTTC.

This clone was recorded a few times. V is TRBV19 and J is TRBJ2-1; 13 bases are a match to TRBD2. This CDR3 region has 20 residues. V was pared by 4 bases and J by 0 bases, with 12 bases of the junction left unmatched. Germline CDR1 and CDR2: LNHDA and SQIVND (reference sequence). The CDR3 region is CASSTGGGLAGRYSYNEQFF. Written as DNA, the CDR3 is TGTGCCAGTAGTACGGGTGGGGGACTAGCGGGACGTTACTCCTACAATGAGCAGTTCTTC.

This chain links TRBV4-2 with TRBJ1-1, with D hard to call. Germline CDR1 is LGHNA and CDR2 is YNFKEQ. The CDR3 extends over 15 amino acids. V lost 0 bases and J 6 bases, leaving 14 bases between the germline ends. The CDR3: CASSQDSTGIAEAFF. The CDR3, as DNA: TGTGCCAGCAGCCAAGATTCAACGGGTATAGCTGAAGCTTTCTTT.

The chain joins TRBV5-1 to TRBJ2-7; TRBD2 agrees at 16 bases. J lost 5 bases, V lost 4 bases, and 6 bases had no gene match. This CDR3 spans 16 amino acids. CDR1 is SGHRS and CDR2 is YFSETQ in the germline V gene. For the CDR3, the DNA is TGCGCCAGCAGCACCGGGACTAGCGGGGGGGCCGACGAGCAGTACTTC. This encodes CASSTGTSGGADEQYF. The full variable domain, completed using reference TRBV5-1 and TRBJ2-7, is KAGVTQTPRYLIKTRGQQVTLSCSPISGHRSVSWYQQTPGQGLQFLFEYFSETQRNKGNFPGRFSGRQFSNSRSEMNVSTLELGDSALYLCASSTGTSGGADEQYFGPGTRLTVT.

This sequence joins TRBV27 and TRBJ2-7; D is possibly TRBD2 (7 bases). CDR3 size: 13 residues. Germline V gene lookup returns CDR1 MNHEY and CDR2 SMNVEV (reference sequence). V was clipped by 3 bases and J by 2 bases, with 8 bases between them. The CDR3 DNA follows: TGTGCCAGCAGTTTGGGGGGGCCCTACGAGCAGTACTTC. Translated: CASSLGGPYEQYF.

The J gene is TRBJ1-5, the V gene TRBV19, with D hard to call. V dropped 5 bases and J dropped 0 bases, with 2 bases sitting between them. This CDR3 is 12 amino acids long. Germline V CDR1 and CDR2: LNHDA, SQIVND (reference sequence). Here the CDR3 reads CASSLSNQPQHF. CDR3 in DNA: TGTGCCAGTAGTCTTAGCAATCAGCCCCAGCATTTT.

V usage is TRBV18 and J usage is TRBJ1-5, with D perhaps TRBD1 (6 bases). The CDR3 is made up of 15 amino acids. Germline V gene sequence: CDR1 KGHSH, CDR2 LQKENI. V gave up 5 bases and J gave up 5 bases, with 16 bases separating them. CDR3 sequence: CASSGVAGVDQPQHF. CDR3 sequence (DNA): TGTGCCAGCTCAGGGGTCGCAGGGGTCGATCAGCCCCAGCATTTT.

The chain joins TRBV10-3 to TRBJ2-6; D not certain. Between the trimmed V and J ends, which lost 7 bases and 2 bases, there was a span of 6 bases. This CDR3 has 13 residues. The germline CDR1 and CDR2 sequences are ENHRY and SYGVKD. CDR3 sequence (DNA): TGTGCCATCACCCAGGCTGGGGCCAACGTCCTGACTTTC. This gives the protein CAITQAGANVLTF.

The rearrangement links TRBV5-4 to TRBJ2-5, with D hard to call. The CDR3 extends over 13 amino acids. Germline CDR1 SGHNT, CDR2 YYREEE (reference sequence). Trimming cost V 1 base and J 1 base, with 5 bases left between them. The chain's CDR3 is CASSLPSQETQYF. The CDR3 DNA sequence: TGTGCCAGCAGCTTGCCTAGCCAAGAGACCCAGTACTTC.

The genes are TRBV30 and TRBJ2-7, with D tentatively TRBD1 (5 bases). This CDR3 has 15 amino acids. V lost 4 bases and J lost 5, with 21 bases in between. Germline V lookup: CDR1 GTSNPN, CDR2 SVGIG (reference sequence). The CDR3 DNA follows: TGTGCCTGGATGCGGCTGGGGCAGGGTGGCGACGAGCAGTACTTC. Its protein is CAWMRLGQGGDEQYF.

V is TRBV29-1 and J is TRBJ1-4, with D hard to call. V was trimmed by 6 bases and J by 8 bases, leaving 16 bases between them. The CDR3 has 13 amino acids. Per germline, CDR1 SQVTM and CDR2 ANQGSEA. The CDR3 is CSVATGSREKLFF. The CDR3 nucleotides read TGCAGCGTAGCGACCGGGAGTAGGGAAAAACTGTTTTTT.

This clone was counted once. The rearrangement joins TRBV11-2 to TRBJ1-1; D remains ambiguous. Per germline, CDR1 SGHAT and CDR2 FQNNGV. The CDR3 is made up of 14 amino acids. Trimming removed 1 base from V and 1 base from J, with 7 bases in between. CDR3 residues: CASSLGRGNTEAFF. Written as DNA, the CDR3 is TGTGCCAGCAGCTTAGGACGGGGGAACACTGAAGCTTTCTTT. The entire variable domain, with the rest obtained from reference TRBV11-2 and TRBJ1-1, is as follows: EAGVAQSPRYKIIEKRQSVAFWCNPISGHATLYWYQQILGQGPKLLIQFQNNGVVDDSQLPKDRFSAERLKGVDSTLKIQPAKLEDSAVYLCASSLGRGNTEAFFGQGTRLTVV.

The rearrangement uses TRBV30 and TRBJ2-3, with TRBD1 matching over 8 bases. Germline lookup yields CDR1 GTSNPN and CDR2 SVGIG (reference sequence). The V and J ends lost 2 bases and 1 base, in that order; junction bases with no gene match: 5. The CDR3 contains 15 residues. The CDR3 sequence is CAWSSAGGGTDTQYF. CDR3 coding DNA: TGTGCCTGGAGTAGCGCAGGGGGCGGCACAGATACGCAGTATTTT.